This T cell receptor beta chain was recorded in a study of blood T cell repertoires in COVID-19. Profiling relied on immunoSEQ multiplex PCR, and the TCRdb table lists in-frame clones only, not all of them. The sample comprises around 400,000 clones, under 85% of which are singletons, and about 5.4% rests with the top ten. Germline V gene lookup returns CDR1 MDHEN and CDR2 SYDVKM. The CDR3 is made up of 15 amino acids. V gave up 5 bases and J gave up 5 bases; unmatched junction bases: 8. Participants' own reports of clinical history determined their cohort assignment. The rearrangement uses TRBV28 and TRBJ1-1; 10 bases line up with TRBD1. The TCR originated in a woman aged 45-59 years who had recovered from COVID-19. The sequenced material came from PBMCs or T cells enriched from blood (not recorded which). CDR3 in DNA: TGTGCCAGCAGTCCTCCCCGGGACAGGGGAACTGAAGCTTTCTTT. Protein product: CASSPPRDRGTEAFF.